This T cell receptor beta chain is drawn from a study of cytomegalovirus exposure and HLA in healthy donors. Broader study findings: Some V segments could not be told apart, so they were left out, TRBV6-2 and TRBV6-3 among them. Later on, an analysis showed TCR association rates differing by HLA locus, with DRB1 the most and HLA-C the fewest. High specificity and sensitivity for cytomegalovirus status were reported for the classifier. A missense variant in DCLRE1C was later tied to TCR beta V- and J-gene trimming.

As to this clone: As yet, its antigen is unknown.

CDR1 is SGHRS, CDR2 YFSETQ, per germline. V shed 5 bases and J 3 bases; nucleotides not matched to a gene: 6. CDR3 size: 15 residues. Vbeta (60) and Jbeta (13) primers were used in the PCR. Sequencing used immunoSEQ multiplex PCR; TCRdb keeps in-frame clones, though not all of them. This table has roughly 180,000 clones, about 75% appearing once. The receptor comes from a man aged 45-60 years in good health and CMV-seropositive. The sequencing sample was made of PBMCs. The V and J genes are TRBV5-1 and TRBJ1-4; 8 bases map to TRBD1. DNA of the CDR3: TGCGCCAGCAGGCCGGACAGGGTACCTAATGAAAAACTGTTTTTT. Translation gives CASRPDRVPNEKLFF.